This T cell receptor (beta chain) emerged from a study of molecular identifiers for immune sequencing clone quantification. The CDR3 has 20 residues. From germline, CDR1 is MGHRA and CDR2 YSYEKL. J gave up 4 bases and V 4 bases, and 13 bases lay outside the gene matches. Bulk TCR libraries were made with methods that had been previously described and with listed TCR primers. TCRdb fed the PCR reads into MiXCR, producing one record per CDR3 protein. This table holds about 300,000 distinct CDR3 sequences, over 20% found once. This clonotype was seen more than once but under ten times. Its antigen is not identified. Findings of the study overall: Whereas clones above 20 RNA copies held under 1% of naive-cell molecules, they held over 97% of effector molecules. Jurkat TCR RNA spiked in from one cell reportedly remained identifiable amid some 950,000 naive cells.

Material for sequencing was naive CD8+ T cells from blood, with Jurkat cell RNA spiked in. Noted subset: FACS-sorted CD8+CD4-CCR7+CD45RA+ naive T cells. The J gene is TRBJ2-2, the V gene TRBV4-1; TRBD2 matches 15 bases. The sequence was obtained from a human donor in good health. Some libraries in this study had Jurkat cell RNA spiked in. CDR3 DNA sequence: TGCGCCAGCAGCCGAGCTCCGGGACTAGCGGGGGGAGTGAGCACCGGGGAGCTGTTTTTT. Protein sequence: CASSRAPGLAGGVSTGELFF.